The 30 T cell receptor beta chains reported below all come from one sample, sequenced in a study of identical twins. TCRdb redid the calling of the 5' RACE reads with MiXCR, one entry per CDR3 protein. Of about 570,000 distinct CDR3 sequences in the sample, around 9.6% were seen once. These same records also appear under a second study, on yellow fever vaccine responses in identical twins.

The sequenced sample was PBMCs. These receptors were taken from a woman between 18 and 30 years old in good health.

This clonotype was seen only once. The J gene is TRBJ2-3, the V gene TRBV7-2, with a weak D call TRBD2 (5 bases). V was shortened by 5 bases and J by 2 bases, with 17 bases between the two germline ends. There are 16 residues in the CDR3. Germline CDR1 reads SGHTA; CDR2 reads FQGNSA. This chain's CDR3 is CASSPLSREITDTQYF. Written as DNA, the CDR3 is TGTGCCAGCAGCCCCCTCTCTCGGGAAATCACAGATACGCAGTATTTT.

This clonotype was seen a few times. The chain joins TRBV7-2 to TRBJ2-7; a weak D match, TRBD2 (7 bases). Germline V gene sequence: CDR1 SGHTA, CDR2 FQGNSA. This CDR3 contains 14 residues. The germline V and J ends were trimmed by 6 bases and 0 bases, with 12 bases remaining between them. CDR3 region: CASRGGGSSYEQYF. The CDR3 DNA reads as TGTGCCAGCAGAGGGGGAGGGAGCTCCTACGAGCAGTACTTC.

The sample holds a few counts of this clonotype. This chain links TRBV4-3 with TRBJ2-5; D is unresolved. V lost 0 bases to trimming and J lost 0 bases, with 14 bases between them. CDR1 and CDR2 from the germline V gene are LGHNA and YSLEER. This CDR3 has 17 amino acids. The CDR3 nucleotides read TGCGCCAGCAGCCAAGATCGGGCAGGCCTGTACCAAGAGACCCAGTACTTC. It specifies CASSQDRAGLYQETQYF.

The rearrangement links TRBV20-1 to TRBJ1-1; D unclear. The CDR3 has 13 amino acids. V was clipped by 0 bases and J by 1 base, with 6 bases between them. Germline assignment: CDR1 DFQATT and CDR2 SNEGSKA (reference sequence). The CDR3 DNA sequence: TGCAGTGCTAGAGATTCACAGAACACTGAAGCTTTCTTT. As protein: CSARDSQNTEAFF.

This clonotype was counted at least ten times. V usage is TRBV29-1 and J usage is TRBJ2-7; D is undetermined. This CDR3 is built from 12 residues. The germline V gene has CDR1 SQVTM and CDR2 ANQGSEA. Trimming removed 1 base from V and 4 bases from J, with 8 bases in between. The CDR3 loop reads CSVEGEFYEQYF. In DNA, the CDR3 is TGCAGCGTTGAAGGCGAATTTTACGAGCAGTACTTC.

The V gene is TRBV25-1, the J gene TRBJ1-5, with 8 bases that match TRBD1. Germline-derived CDR1 and CDR2 are MGHDK and SYGVNS. With 5 bases clipped from V and 7 bases from J, the junction kept 10 bases outside the gene matches. The CDR3 spans 15 residues. This CDR3 is CASSPSDRGSQPQHF. The CDR3 nucleotides are TGTGCCAGCAGTCCGTCAGACAGGGGAAGCCAGCCCCAGCATTTT.

This clonotype was counted a few times. V is TRBV12-3 or TRBV12-4 and J is TRBJ1-2; possibly TRBD1 for D (6 bases). V was clipped by 2 bases and J by 8 bases, with 18 bases between them. The CDR3 is 15 residues long. The CDR3 coding sequence is TGTGCCAGCAGTTTATTTGGGGGCACTTCAAGGGGCTACACCTTC. Translation: CASSLFGGTSRGYTF.

This clonotype was detected ten times or more. The gene calls are TRBV24-1 and TRBJ1-1, with D possibly TRBD1 on 6 matching bases. There are 14 residues in the CDR3. Germline assignment: CDR1 KGHDR and CDR2 SFDVKD. With 6 bases removed from V and 1 base from J, the gap between germline ends came to 11 bases. The CDR3 sequence: CATSPGQPNTEAFF. The CDR3 DNA reads TGTGCCACCAGTCCTGGACAGCCGAACACTGAAGCTTTCTTT.

The CDR3 spells CASSWTGVGELFF. The DNA of the CDR3 is TGTGCCAGCAGCTGGACAGGAGTGGGGGAGCTGTTTTTT. This chain joins TRBV13 and TRBJ2-2, with TRBD1 matching 7 bases. The CDR3 runs 13 residues. V gave up 4 bases and J gave up 8 bases; unmatched junction bases: 4. Germline CDR1 and CDR2: PRHDT and FYEKMQ (reference sequence).

This clonotype was counted many times. The rearrangement links TRBV4-2 to TRBJ1-4; D possibly corresponds to TRBD1 (5 bases). The germline V gene encodes CDR1 LGHNA and CDR2 YNFKEQ. Trimming took 1 base from V and 10 from J, leaving 13 bases between them. This CDR3 has 14 residues. The CDR3 loop reads CASSQGGGAGKLFF. CDR3 DNA: TGTGCCAGCAGCCAAGGGGGCGGTGCGGGAAAACTGTTTTTT.

This clonotype has a handful of counts. The chain combines TRBV6-5 with TRBJ2-3; 11 positions match TRBD2. Trimming took 4 bases from V and 5 from J; bases not matched to a gene: 2. The CDR3 has 14 amino acids. Germline CDR1 and CDR2: MNHEY and SVGAGI. In DNA, the CDR3 is TGTGCCAGCAGTTTTAGCGGGGGGGTAGATACGCAGTATTTT. Protein sequence: CASSFSGGVDTQYF.

The rearrangement links TRBV5-5 to TRBJ1-1, with 7 bases matching TRBD1. Germline values: CDR1 SGHKS, CDR2 YYEKEE (reference sequence). V trimming: 2 bases; J trimming: 3 bases; junction bases outside the gene matches: 4. This CDR3 is 14 amino acids long. The CDR3 loop reads CASSFDRVDTEAFF. The DNA for the CDR3 is TGTGCCAGCAGCTTCGACAGGGTAGACACTGAAGCTTTCTTT.

The chain recombines TRBV7-4 with TRBJ2-7; D uncertain. This CDR3 spans 15 amino acids. V lost 1 base, J lost 3 bases, and 13 bases lay in between. Germline CDR1 is SGHVT and CDR2 is SQSDAQ. CDR3 region: CASSLVYTESYEQYF. CDR3 DNA sequence: TGTGCCAGCAGCTTAGTTTATACGGAGAGCTACGAGCAGTACTTC.

The rearrangement joins TRBV29-1 to TRBJ2-5; a weak D match, TRBD2 (7 bases). The germline gives CDR1 SQVTM, CDR2 ANQGSEA. This CDR3 has 13 amino acids. The V end lost 5 bases, the J end lost 2 bases, and 12 bases lay between the germline ends. The CDR3 loop is CSVWGGGQETQYF. CDR3 bases: TGCAGCGTTTGGGGAGGGGGTCAAGAGACCCAGTACTTC.

In its sample, this clonotype was seen a few times. The rearrangement joins TRBV7-8 to TRBJ2-5; 8 bases agree with TRBD2. V lost 3 bases, J lost 4 bases, and 10 bases stayed unmatched. Germline CDR1 is SGHVS and CDR2 is FQNEAQ. CDR3 length: 16 amino acids. The CDR3 bases are TGTGCCAGCAGCTTGTGGGGACTAGGTGGACGAGAGACCCAGTACTTC. As protein: CASSLWGLGGRETQYF.

The J gene is TRBJ2-3, the V gene TRBV28; D is perhaps TRBD2 (6 bases). The CDR3 has 16 residues. Looked up from germline, CDR1 is MDHEN and CDR2 is SYDVKM. Trimming pared 6 bases from V and 5 bases from J, leaving 21 bases between. The CDR3 reads CASSPLGAGLLDTQYF. Here the CDR3 DNA reads TGTGCCAGCAGCCCGCTCGGAGCGGGTCTTTTAGATACGCAGTATTTT.

The rearrangement links TRBV21-1 to TRBJ2-7; the table's D call TRBD2 went unverified against the DNA. TRBV21-1 corresponds to a pseudogene. The CDR3 runs to 13 residues. CDR3 in DNA: TGTGCCAGCAGCAGCTCAATAGCGGACGAGCAGTACTTC. Its translation: CASSSSIADEQYF.

This clonotype was counted at least ten times. The chain recombines TRBV29-1 with TRBJ2-1; D is unresolved. This CDR3 contains 11 residues. The V end was cut by 7 bases, the J end by 5 bases, with 9 bases between. In germline, CDR1 is SQVTM, CDR2 ANQGSEA. CDR3 DNA: TGCAGCGCCGACAAGGACAATGAGCAGTTCTTC. Protein: CSADKDNEQFF.

Notes on this clonotype: A much more abundant neighbour one base away suggests this may be a read error. The rearrangement links TRBV5-1 to TRBJ2-5, with 7 bases matching TRBD2. In germline, CDR1 is SGHRS, CDR2 YFSETQ. The CDR3 runs to 14 residues. This chain's CDR3 is CASGLDLAEETQYF. For the CDR3, the DNA is TGCGCCAGCGGCTTGGATCTAGCGGAAGAGACCCAGTACTTC.

The rearrangement uses TRBV7-9 and TRBJ2-5, with 10 positions matching TRBD2. Germline V CDR1 and CDR2: SEHNR, FQNEAQ (reference sequence). V was clipped by 1 base and J by 5 bases; unmatched bases: 4. The CDR3 totals 15 residues. CDR3 protein: CASSLVTSGTETQYF. CDR3 nucleotides: TGTGCCAGCAGCTTAGTTACTAGCGGGACTGAGACCCAGTACTTC.

J is TRBJ2-5 and V is TRBV6-5; 8 positions match TRBD2. Trimming removed 1 base from V and 3 bases from J; junction bases left unmatched: 10. Looked up from germline, CDR1 is MNHEY and CDR2 is SVGAGI. This CDR3 has 17 residues. The CDR3: CASSYLGVYGGEETQYF. CDR3 coding DNA: TGTGCCAGCAGTTACTTAGGGGTATACGGGGGGGAAGAGACCCAGTACTTC.

This clonotype was detected a few times. V is TRBV7-9 and J is TRBJ2-2; weak D call: TRBD1 (6 bases). Germline CDR1 and CDR2: SEHNR and FQNEAQ (reference sequence). Trimming left V 3 bases short and J 7 bases short, with 15 bases between. The CDR3 has 15 amino acids. The chain's CDR3 is CASSLKQGKDGELFF. Here the CDR3 DNA reads TGTGCCAGCAGCTTGAAACAGGGAAAGGACGGGGAGCTGTTTTTT.

This clonotype has more than one count but fewer than ten. Mismatch with germline at one junction end may stem from a read error. The chain recombines TRBV7-7 with TRBJ2-1, with 9 bases aligning to TRBD2. This CDR3 region has 16 residues. CDR1 and CDR2 from the germline V gene are SSHAT and FNYEAQ (reference sequence). Here the CDR3 DNA reads TGTGCTAGCAGCTTAGAGTGGACTAGCGCTTTCGATGAGCAGTTCTTC. Translated, it gives CASSLEWTSAFDEQFF.

CDR3 DNA: TGCGCCAGCAGCTTGGAGGGACAGGGCCTTGGGGGCCAGTACTTC. This gives the protein CASSLEGQGLGGQYF. This chain connects TRBV5-1 to TRBJ2-5; 9 bases fit TRBD1. This CDR3 contains 15 residues. CDR1 and CDR2 from the germline V gene are SGHRS and YFSETQ. The trim removed 0 bases at V and 10 bases at J, leaving 10 bases unmatched. Using reference TRBV5-1 and TRBJ2-5 for the parts outside the CDR3, the full variable domain is KAGVTQTPRYLIKTRGQQVTLSCSPISGHRSVSWYQQTPGQGLQFLFEYFSETQRNKGNFPGRFSGRQFSNSRSEMNVSTLELGDSALYLCASSLEGQGLGGQYFGPGTRLLVL.

The V call is TRBV13, the J call TRBJ1-1; D is perhaps TRBD1 (6 bases). Deletions cut 0 bases from V and 6 bases from J, with 14 bases between. The CDR3 is 15 amino acids. Germline V gene sequence: CDR1 PRHDT, CDR2 FYEKMQ (reference sequence). CDR3 in DNA: TGTGCCAGCAGCTTAGGCTCACAGGGACGGGCTGAAGCTTTCTTT. Translation gives CASSLGSQGRAEAFF.

The chain employs TRBV7-8 and TRBJ2-2; the D gene is possibly TRBD2 (6 bases). The CDR3 loop spans 15 amino acids. V was cut by 5 bases and J by 6 bases, with 16 bases left in between. The germline V gene encodes CDR1 SGHVS and CDR2 FQNEAQ. DNA for the CDR3: TGTGCCAGCAGCCCGACTACTAGCTGGGCCGGGGAGCTGTTTTTT. It encodes CASSPTTSWAGELFF.

This clonotype was seen at least ten times. J is TRBJ2-2 and V is TRBV29-1, with D uncertain. Germline V gives CDR1 SQVTM, CDR2 ANQGSEA. The CDR3 is 12 residues long. Trimming pared 4 bases from V and 3 bases from J, leaving 6 bases between. CDR3 sequence: CSVGYHTGELFF. The CDR3 nucleotides read TGCAGCGTTGGGTACCACACCGGGGAGCTGTTTTTT.

This clonotype has a handful of counts. The chain carries TRBV28 and TRBJ2-1, with D perhaps TRBD2 (5 bases). The CDR3 has 15 amino acids. Germline V gene lookup returns CDR1 MDHEN and CDR2 SYDVKM. The V gene lost 6 bases and the J gene lost 3 bases, with 15 bases spanning the gap. The CDR3 spells CASRWSAAIYNEQFF. Here the CDR3 DNA reads TGTGCCAGCAGATGGTCAGCGGCAATCTACAATGAGCAGTTCTTC. The whole variable domain, filled in from reference TRBV28 and TRBJ2-1, reads DVKVTQSSRYLVKRTGEKVFLECVQDMDHENMFWYRQDPGLGLRLIYFSYDVKMKEKGDIPEGYSVSREKKERFSLILESASTNQTSMYLCASRWSAAIYNEQFFGPGTRLTVL.

The V and J genes are TRBV3-1 and TRBJ2-7; weak D call: TRBD2 (6 bases). Germline loops: CDR1 LGHDT, CDR2 YNNKEL (reference sequence). The CDR3 is made up of 12 amino acids. Between the trimmed V and J ends, which lost 3 bases and 6 bases, there was a span of 9 bases. CDR3 in amino acids: CASSHGGFEQYF. The CDR3 DNA follows: TGTGCCAGCAGCCATGGGGGGTTCGAGCAGTACTTC.

The chain carries TRBV7-8 and TRBJ2-5; either TRBD1 or TRBD2 may fit D (6 bases each). The germline V gene has CDR1 SGHVS and CDR2 FQNEAQ. Trimming cost V 5 bases and J 5 bases, with 21 bases left between them. The CDR3 is 16 residues long. CDR3 residues: CASSGQDRRRGETQYF. The CDR3 coding sequence is TGTGCCAGCAGCGGGCAGGACAGAAGGAGGGGTGAGACCCAGTACTTC.